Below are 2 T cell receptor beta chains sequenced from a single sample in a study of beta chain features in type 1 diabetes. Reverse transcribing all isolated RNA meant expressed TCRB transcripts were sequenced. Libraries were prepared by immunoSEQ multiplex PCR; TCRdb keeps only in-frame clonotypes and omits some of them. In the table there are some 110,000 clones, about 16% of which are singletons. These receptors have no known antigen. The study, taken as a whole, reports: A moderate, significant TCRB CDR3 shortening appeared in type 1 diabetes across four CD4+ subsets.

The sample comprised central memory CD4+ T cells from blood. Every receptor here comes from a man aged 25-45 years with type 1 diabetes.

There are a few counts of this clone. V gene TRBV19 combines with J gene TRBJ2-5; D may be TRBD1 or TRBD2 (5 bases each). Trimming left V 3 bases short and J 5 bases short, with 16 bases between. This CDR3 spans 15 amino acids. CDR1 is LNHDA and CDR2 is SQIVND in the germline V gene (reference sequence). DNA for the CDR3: TGTGCCAGTAGTATTGATTTAGGGACGAGGGAGACCCAGTACTTC. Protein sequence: CASSIDLGTRETQYF.

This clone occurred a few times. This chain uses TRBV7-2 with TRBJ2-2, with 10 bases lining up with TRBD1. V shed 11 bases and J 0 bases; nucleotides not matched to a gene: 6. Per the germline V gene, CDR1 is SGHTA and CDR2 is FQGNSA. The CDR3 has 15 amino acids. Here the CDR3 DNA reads TGTGCCGGGACAGGGGACCCAACGAACACCGGGGAGCTGTTTTTT. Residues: CAGTGDPTNTGELFF. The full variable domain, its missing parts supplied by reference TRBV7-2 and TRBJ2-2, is GAGVSQSPSNKVTEKGKDVELRCDPISGHTALYWYRQSLGQGLEFLIYFQGNSAPDKSGLPSDRFSAERTGGSVSTLTIQRTQQEDSAVYLCAGTGDPTNTGELFFGEGSRLTVL.